The source of this TCR beta chain is a study of T cells in Graves' hyperthyroidism and ophthalmopathy. This clonotype was seen repeatedly, ten times or more. Antigen unknown. The CDR3 regions of TCR beta were amplified from RNA transcripts. The HTBI set primed first-round TCR CDR3 RT-PCR. TCRdb analysed the multiplex PCR reads with MiXCR anew, one entry per CDR3 protein. The repertoire holds hundreds of thousands of distinct CDR3 sequences, with roughly 20% as singletons. Study-level results: The blood repertoire included most of the expanded thyroid clonotypes above 0.001.

Input material: blood. The clonotype was recovered from a man younger than 40 with Graves' ophthalmopathy.

The CDR3 sequence is CASSLVDPSYTDTQYF. The CDR3 DNA reads as TGTGCCAGCAGCTTAGTAGATCCGAGTTACACAGATACGCAGTATTTT. This rearrangement joins TRBV7-2 to TRBJ2-3; D unresolved. The CDR3 runs to 16 residues. Trimming left V 1 base short and J 2 bases short, with 13 bases between. From germline, CDR1 is SGHTA and CDR2 FQGNSA.